The entry below describes one T cell receptor (beta chain). Method: immunoSEQ multiplex PCR; TCRdb's copy keeps in-frame clones and lacks some. The table records more than 9,000 clones, roughly four fifths of them present only once. The source of the sample is a study of sequential checkpoint blockade in melanoma. As for the study in general: First-line arms were nivolumab then ipilimumab, or the reverse, randomized 1:1.

This CDR3 is 13 amino acids long. CDR1 and CDR2 from the germline V gene are LNHDA and SQIVND (reference sequence). With 6 bases removed from V and 5 bases from J, the gap between germline ends came to 11 bases. Treatment specified: randomized to nivolumab then ipilimumab (arm A) or the reverse (arm B). Patients had received no earlier DNA-damaging chemotherapy. This chain links TRBV19 with TRBJ1-5; tentative D call: TRBD1 (5 bases). The sequences come from CD8+ T cells sorted from blood (inferred from file names), collected from a patient given nivolumab and ipilimumab in sequence. The clonotype comes from a human donor with melanoma. The CDR3 is CASSPTVYQPQHF. CDR3 DNA: TGTGCCAGTAGCCCGACAGTTTATCAGCCCCAGCATTTT.